The rows below give T cell receptor beta chains drawn from one sample of a study of CD8 T cells in Susac syndrome. Via MiXCR, TCRdb re-called the immunoSEQ multiplex PCR reads, giving one row per CDR3 protein. The table lists about 100,000 distinct CDR3 sequences, around 95% of them singletons. Material for sequencing was CD8+ T cells from PBMCs. The receptor source for this set is a human donor with Susac syndrome. The CDR3 runs from the conserved cysteine through the conserved F or W.

cdr3_aa: CSVGDGGNDEQYF; j_call: TRBJ2-7; v_call: TRBV29-1
cdr3_aa: CATWTSANQPQHF; j_call: TRBJ1-5; v_call: TRBV28
cdr3_aa: CASRAGTSGINEQFF; j_call: TRBJ2-1; v_call: TRBV12-3/TRBV12-4
cdr3_aa: CASSQSGGSLNEQFF; j_call: TRBJ2-1; v_call: TRBV3-1
cdr3_aa: CASSLGERQLYNEQFF; j_call: TRBJ2-1; v_call: TRBV21-1
cdr3_aa: CAGKRLGRVYNNEQFF; j_call: TRBJ2-1; v_call: TRBV30
cdr3_aa: CASSGGTRVGGELFF; j_call: TRBJ2-2; v_call: TRBV5-4
cdr3_aa: CASRSDNEQFF; j_call: TRBJ2-1; v_call: TRBV12-3/TRBV12-4
cdr3_aa: CASRRQGTNEQYF; j_call: TRBJ2-7; v_call: TRBV25-1
cdr3_aa: CASSQSPGEKLFF; j_call: TRBJ1-4; v_call: TRBV16
cdr3_aa: CASRPAGVSTEAFF; j_call: TRBJ1-1; v_call: TRBV9
cdr3_aa: CSGSRDRGTEAFF; j_call: TRBJ1-1; v_call: TRBV29-1
cdr3_aa: CATSRRSGNTIYF; j_call: TRBJ1-3; v_call: TRBV15
cdr3_aa: CASSLGQDASSPLHF; j_call: TRBJ1-6; v_call: TRBV7-6
cdr3_aa: CSAGEGVAVNTEAFF; j_call: TRBJ1-1; v_call: TRBV29-1
cdr3_aa: CASSESGGPQHF; j_call: TRBJ1-5; v_call: TRBV10-1
cdr3_aa: CASSSNGGGIQYF; j_call: TRBJ2-4; v_call: TRBV7-2